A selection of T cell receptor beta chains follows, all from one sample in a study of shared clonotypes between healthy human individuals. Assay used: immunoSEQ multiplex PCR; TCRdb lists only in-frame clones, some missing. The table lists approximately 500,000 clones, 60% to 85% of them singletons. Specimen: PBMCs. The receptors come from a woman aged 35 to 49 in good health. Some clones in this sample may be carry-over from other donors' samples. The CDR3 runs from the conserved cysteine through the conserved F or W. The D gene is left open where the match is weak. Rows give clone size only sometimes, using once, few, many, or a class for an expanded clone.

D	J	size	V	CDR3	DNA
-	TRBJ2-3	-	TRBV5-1	CASSLFSAPDTQYF	TGCGCCAGCAGCTTGTTTTCAGCGCCAGATACGCAGTATTTT
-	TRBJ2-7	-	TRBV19	CASRKTGFYEQYF	TGTGCCAGTAGAAAAACAGGGTTCTACGAGCAGTACTTC
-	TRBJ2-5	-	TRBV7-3	CASSFQQGEETQYF	TGTGCCAGCAGCTTCCAACAGGGAGAGGAGACCCAGTACTTC
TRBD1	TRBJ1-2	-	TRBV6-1	CASRARTGDGYTF	TGTGCCAGCAGGGCACGGACAGGGGATGGCTACACCTTC
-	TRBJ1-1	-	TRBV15	CATEVGNANTEAFF	TGTGCCACCGAGGTGGGGAACGCGAACACTGAAGCTTTCTTT
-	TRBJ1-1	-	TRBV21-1	CASSRGRESEAFF	TGTGCCAGCAGCCGGGGCCGGGAATCGGAAGCTTTCTTT
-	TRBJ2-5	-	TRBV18	CASSPRPGVGETQYF	TGTGCCAGCTCACCCCGACCCGGGGTGGGAGAGACCCAGTACTTC
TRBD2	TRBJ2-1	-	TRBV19	CASSQAGGTYNEQFF	TGTGCCAGTAGTCAGGCGGGAGGCACTTACAATGAGCAGTTCTTC
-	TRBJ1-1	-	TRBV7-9	CASSLKGETEAFF	TGTGCCAGCAGCTTAAAGGGGGAAACTGAAGCTTTCTTT
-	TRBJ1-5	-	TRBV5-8	CASSLVLTTGPQHF	TGTGCCAGCAGCTTGGTTTTGACGACCGGGCCCCAGCATTTT
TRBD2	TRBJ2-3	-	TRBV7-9	CASSPRLAEGTDTQYF	TGTGCCAGCAGCCCACGACTAGCAGAGGGCACAGATACGCAGTATTTT
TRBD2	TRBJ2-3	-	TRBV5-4	CASSWAGVPDTQYF	TGTGCCAGCAGCTGGGCGGGAGTCCCGGATACGCAGTATTTT
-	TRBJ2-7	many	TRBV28	CASSPGSLYEQYF	TGTGCCAGCAGTCCCGGGAGCTTGTACGAGCAGTACTTC
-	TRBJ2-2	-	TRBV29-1	CSGTTSNTGELFF	TGCAGCGGTACTACGTCGAACACCGGGGAGCTGTTTTTT
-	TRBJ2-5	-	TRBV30	CAWRSRAGETQYF	TGTGCCTGGAGGAGCAGGGCGGGGGAGACCCAGTACTTC
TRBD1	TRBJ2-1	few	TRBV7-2	CASRSPGQGSYNEQFF	TGTGCCAGCAGATCTCCGGGACAGGGGTCGTACAATGAGCAGTTCTTC
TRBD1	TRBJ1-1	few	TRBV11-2	CASRNTGGNTEAFF	TGTGCCAGCAGAAACACAGGGGGGAACACTGAAGCTTTCTTT
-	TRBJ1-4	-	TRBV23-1	CASTPPEAGDEKLFF	TGCGCCAGCACCCCCCCGGAGGCAGGGGACGAAAAACTGTTTTTT